The clone carrying this TCR beta chain was detected a few times. The source of the sample is a study of molecular identifiers for immune sequencing clone quantification. Trimming removed 5 bases at V and 5 bases at J, with 18 bases between. This CDR3 comprises 15 residues. The germline gives CDR1 LNHNV, CDR2 YYDKDF (reference sequence). TCRdb called the PCR reads again in MiXCR, with one record for every CDR3 protein. The sample holds under 100,000 distinct CDR3 sequences, about 23% seen once. The TCR originated in a human donor in good health. Some libraries in this study had Jurkat cell RNA spiked in. Material: naive CD8+ T cells from blood, with Jurkat cell RNA spiked in. Subset indicated: FACS-sorted CD8+CD4-CCR7+CD45RA+ naive T cells. This sequence joins TRBV15 and TRBJ2-5; the D is unclear. The CDR3 loop reads CATSHRRTQEETQYF. In DNA, the CDR3 is TGTGCCACCAGCCACCGACGGACCCAGGAGGAGACCCAGTACTTC.